Presented here are 5 T cell receptor beta chains from one specimen sequenced in a study of blood T cell repertoires in COVID-19. Only in-frame clones appear in the TCRdb table, and some are missing; sequencing was by immunoSEQ multiplex PCR. This table has under 200,000 clones, around 80% appearing once. Sequences were obtained from peripheral blood. The receptor set was obtained from a man aged 55 to 70 with acute or convalescent COVID-19.

This sequence joins TRBV2 and TRBJ2-7; 14 nucleotides line up with TRBD2. The ends lost 4 bases at V and 3 bases at J; junction bases unmatched: 5. Germline V gene sequence: CDR1 SNHLY, CDR2 FYNNEI. There are 16 residues in the CDR3. The CDR3 DNA reads as TGTGCCAGCAGTGGACTAGCGGGAGGGCACTACTACGAGCAGTACTTC. It codes for CASSGLAGGHYYEQYF.

J is TRBJ1-2 and V is TRBV2; tentative D call: TRBD1 (5 bases). There are 14 residues in the CDR3. Trimming removed 10 bases at V and 4 bases at J, with 19 bases between. The germline CDR1 and CDR2 sequences are SNHLY and FYNNEI. The CDR3 coding sequence is TGTGCCACCGAGCCGGGGGTGGCGTTCTATGGCTACACCTTC. Amino acids: CATEPGVAFYGYTF.

The chain uses TRBV11-3 and TRBJ2-7; TRBD1 agrees at 9 bases. Trimming took 5 bases from V and 4 from J; bases not matched to a gene: 9. Germline CDR1 is SGHNT and CDR2 is YENEEA. The CDR3 has 15 amino acids. CDR3 DNA sequence: TGTGCCAGCAGCATAGGAGGACAGGGGACGTACGAGCAGTACTTC. Its protein product is CASSIGGQGTYEQYF.

As regards this clone: A read error may produce the germline difference seen at one junction end. The chain carries TRBV6-5 and TRBJ2-7; the D gene is possibly TRBD1 (6 bases). This CDR3 has 12 amino acids. Germline CDR1 MNHEY, CDR2 SVGAGI. The CDR3 DNA reads TGTGCCAGCAGTTACTCTGCGGACAGTAAGCACTTC. As protein: CASSYSADSKHF.

This sequence joins TRBV3-1 (or the pseudogene TRBV3-2) and TRBJ2-7; 9 bases are shared with TRBD1. CDR3 length equals 15 residues. V lost 4 bases, J lost 6 bases, and 10 bases stayed unmatched. Germline CDR1 reads LGHDT; CDR2 reads YNNKEL (reference sequence). The CDR3 reads CASSRIGQGSGEQYF. The CDR3 bases are TGTGCCAGCAGCCGGATAGGACAGGGGTCGGGCGAGCAGTACTTC.